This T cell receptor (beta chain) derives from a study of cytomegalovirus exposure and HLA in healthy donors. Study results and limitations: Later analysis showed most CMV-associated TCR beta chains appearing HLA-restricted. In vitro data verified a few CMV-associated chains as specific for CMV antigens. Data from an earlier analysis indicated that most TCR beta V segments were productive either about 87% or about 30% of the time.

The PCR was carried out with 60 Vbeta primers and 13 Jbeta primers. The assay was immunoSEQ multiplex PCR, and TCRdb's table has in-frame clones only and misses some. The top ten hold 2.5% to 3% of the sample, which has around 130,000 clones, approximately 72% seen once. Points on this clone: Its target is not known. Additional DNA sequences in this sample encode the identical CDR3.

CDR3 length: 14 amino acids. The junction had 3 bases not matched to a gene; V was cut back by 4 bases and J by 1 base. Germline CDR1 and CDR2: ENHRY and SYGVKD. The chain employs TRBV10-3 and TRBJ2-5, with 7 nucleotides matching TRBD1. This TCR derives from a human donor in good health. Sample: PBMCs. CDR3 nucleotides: TGTGCCATCAGTGTAGGGGGCCCCCAAGAGACCCAGTACTTC. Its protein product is CAISVGGPQETQYF.